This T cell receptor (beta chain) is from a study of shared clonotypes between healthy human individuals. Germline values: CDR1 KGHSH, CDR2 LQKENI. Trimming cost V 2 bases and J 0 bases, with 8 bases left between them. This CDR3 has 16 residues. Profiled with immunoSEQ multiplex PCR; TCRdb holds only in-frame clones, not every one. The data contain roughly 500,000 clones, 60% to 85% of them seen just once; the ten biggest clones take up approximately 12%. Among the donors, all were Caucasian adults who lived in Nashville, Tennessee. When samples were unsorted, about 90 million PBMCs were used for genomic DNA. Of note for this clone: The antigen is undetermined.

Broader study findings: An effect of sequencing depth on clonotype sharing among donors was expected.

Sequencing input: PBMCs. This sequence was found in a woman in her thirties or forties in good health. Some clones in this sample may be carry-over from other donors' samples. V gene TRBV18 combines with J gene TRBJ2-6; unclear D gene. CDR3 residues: CASSPGADSGANVLTF. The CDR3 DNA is TGTGCCAGCTCACCAGGCGCAGACTCTGGGGCCAACGTCCTGACTTTC.